Each of the 20 T cell receptor beta chains below was sequenced from the same sample in a study of cytomegalovirus exposure and HLA in healthy donors. Only in-frame clones appear in the TCRdb table, and some are missing; sequencing was by immunoSEQ multiplex PCR. In the table there are some 100,000 clones, about 91% of which are singletons. The sample consisted of PBMCs. The source is a man younger than 35 in good health and CMV-seronegative.

This clone was counted a single time. The chain employs TRBV28 and TRBJ1-5; D unresolved. From germline, CDR1 is MDHEN and CDR2 SYDVKM. The CDR3 runs to 15 residues. V lost 4 bases and J lost 2, with 12 bases in between. CDR3 sequence (DNA): TGTGCCAGCAGTTCCACCACCGGTGGCAATCAGCCCCAGCATTTT. Its protein is CASSSTTGGNQPQHF.

The chain recombines TRBV10-1 with TRBJ2-7; 9 positions agree with TRBD2. Germline V gene sequence: CDR1 WNHNN, CDR2 SYGVQD (reference sequence). CDR3 length: 17 residues. V dropped 3 bases and J dropped 4; count of bases not matched to a gene: 13. DNA for the CDR3: TGCGCCAGCAGTGATTCGGGGTATGCTAGCGGGACATACGAGCAGTACTTC. Amino acid sequence: CASSDSGYASGTYEQYF.

The rearrangement uses TRBV7-2 and TRBJ1-1, with a tentative D call TRBD1 (6 bases). Trimming shortened V by 3 bases and J by 3 bases, and 17 bases separated the two germline ends. This CDR3 region has 16 residues. Germline V gene data show CDR1 as SGHTA and CDR2 as FQGNSA. The CDR3 sequence: CASSFTLGGRDTEAFF. The CDR3 nucleotides are TGTGCCAGCAGCTTTACCCTCGGGGGGCGCGACACTGAAGCTTTCTTT.

The rearrangement uses TRBV7-2 and TRBJ1-1; D possibly corresponds to TRBD1 (5 bases). The CDR3 sequence is 15 residues long. The germline V and J ends were trimmed by 5 bases and 0 bases, with 13 bases remaining between them. Germline CDR1 and CDR2: SGHTA and FQGNSA. DNA of the CDR3: TGTGCCAGCAGCCCTCCTCCAGGGATGAACACTGAAGCTTTCTTT. Translating it yields CASSPPPGMNTEAFF.

The J gene is TRBJ2-2, the V gene TRBV9; perhaps TRBD2 as D (6 bases). CDR1 and CDR2 (germline): SGDLS, YYNGEE. The CDR3 totals 18 residues. V shed 0 bases and J shed 6 bases, with 21 bases lying between them. The CDR3 bases are TGTGCCAGCAGCGTAGCTGGTAGCGGCTCTATTATGTCCGGGGAGCTGTTTTTT. Encoded protein: CASSVAGSGSIMSGELFF.

The rearrangement joins TRBV2 to TRBJ2-7; 7 positions agree with TRBD2. Germline V gene data show CDR1 as SNHLY and CDR2 as FYNNEI. J was trimmed by 2 bases and V by 7 bases; bases with no gene match: 8. This CDR3 contains 14 residues. In DNA, the CDR3 is TGTGCCAGCAACTTGGGAGGGACTACCTACGAGCAGTACTTC. Amino acid sequence: CASNLGGTTYEQYF.

In nucleotides, the CDR3 is TGTGCCAGTAGGCCCCTGGACAGGGAGGCCGAGCAGTACTTC. As protein: CASRPLDREAEQYF. The J gene is TRBJ2-7, the V gene TRBV19, with 8 positions matching TRBD1. The germline CDR1 and CDR2 sequences are LNHDA and SQIVND (reference sequence). This CDR3 spans 14 amino acids. J was trimmed by 6 bases and V by 6 bases; bases with no gene match: 10.

The chain recombines TRBV27 with TRBJ2-2, with D possibly being TRBD2 (7 bases). V was cut by 11 bases and J by 1 base, with 14 bases left in between. The CDR3 covers 14 residues. The V gene's germline CDR1 is MNHEY and CDR2 SMNVEV (reference sequence). CDR3 residues: CAAGAGVNTGELFF. The CDR3 coding sequence is TGTGCCGCGGGGGCGGGGGTGAACACCGGGGAGCTGTTTTTT.

The rearrangement links TRBV5-1 to TRBJ2-7; 9 bases are shared with TRBD1. Germline V CDR1 and CDR2: SGHRS, YFSETQ. The CDR3 extends over 13 amino acids. The junction had 5 bases not matched to a gene; V was cut back by 4 bases and J by 6 bases. DNA of the CDR3: TGCGCCAGCAGCATGGGACAGGGAACCGAGCAGTACTTC. It yields the protein CASSMGQGTEQYF.

This clone has a handful of counts. The chain links TRBV2 to TRBJ1-6; 8 bases fit TRBD1. Looked up from germline, CDR1 is SNHLY and CDR2 is FYNNEI. The junction had 1 base not matched to a gene; V was cut back by 5 bases and J by 7 bases. CDR3 size: 13 residues. The CDR3 is CASSRQGNSPLHF. CDR3 DNA sequence: TGTGCCAGCAGTCGACAGGGGAATTCACCCCTCCACTTT.

V usage is TRBV27 and J usage is TRBJ2-7; D perhaps matches TRBD1 (6 bases). V was cut by 5 bases and J by 7 bases, with 18 bases left in between. The CDR3 loop spans 14 amino acids. Germline loops: CDR1 MNHEY, CDR2 SMNVEV (reference sequence). The DNA of the CDR3 is TGTGCCAGCAGTCCCACGGTACAGGGAGCGGAGCAGTACTTC. It yields the protein CASSPTVQGAEQYF.

This chain connects TRBV9 to TRBJ2-1, with TRBD2 matching 11 bases. CDR1 is SGDLS, CDR2 YYNGEE, per germline. V lost 3 bases, J lost 3 bases, and 5 bases stayed unmatched. The CDR3 has 16 residues. The CDR3 is CASSAGTSGSYNEQFF. For the CDR3, the DNA is TGTGCCAGCAGCGCAGGCACTAGCGGGAGCTACAATGAGCAGTTCTTC.

The V gene is TRBV28, the J gene TRBJ2-1; D is ambiguous. V was pared by 3 bases and J by 3 bases, with 9 bases between. The CDR3 totals 14 residues. Germline lookup yields CDR1 MDHEN and CDR2 SYDVKM. CDR3 loop: CASSLVGGYNEQFF. CDR3 nucleotides: TGTGCCAGCAGTTTGGTCGGCGGCTACAATGAGCAGTTCTTC.

The chain employs TRBV4-1 and TRBJ1-1; 11 bases fit TRBD1. V shed 2 bases and J 5 bases; nucleotides not matched to a gene: 10. This CDR3 is 17 amino acids long. Germline V CDR1 and CDR2: MGHRA, YSYEKL. The CDR3 sequence: CASSQSPGTGGRTEAFF. In nucleotides, the CDR3 is TGCGCCAGCAGCCAAAGTCCCGGGACAGGGGGTCGAACTGAAGCTTTCTTT.

The rearrangement joins TRBV29-1 to TRBJ1-2; D call uncertain. Germline V gives CDR1 SQVTM, CDR2 ANQGSEA. CDR3 size: 14 residues. V gave up 1 base and J gave up 6 bases, with 15 bases separating them. CDR3: CSVEGRYGADGYTF. CDR3 sequence (DNA): TGCAGCGTTGAAGGCCGGTATGGTGCCGATGGCTACACCTTC.

This clone occurred once. The genes are TRBV7-2 and TRBJ2-1; 11 bases are shared with TRBD2. With 1 base clipped from V and 7 bases from J, the junction kept 9 bases outside the gene matches. The germline V gene has CDR1 SGHTA and CDR2 FQGNSA. This CDR3 has 17 amino acids. The DNA of the CDR3 is TGTGCCAGCAGCTTAGTACTAATAGCGGGAGGGACGAATGAGCAGTTCTTC. Translating it yields CASSLVLIAGGTNEQFF. Together with reference TRBV7-2 and TRBJ2-1, the CDR3 gives the full variable domain: GAGVSQSPSNKVTEKGKDVELRCDPISGHTALYWYRQSLGQGLEFLIYFQGNSAPDKSGLPSDRFSAERTGGSVSTLTIQRTQQEDSAVYLCASSLVLIAGGTNEQFFGPGTRLTVL.

The rearrangement joins TRBV29-1 to TRBJ2-5; a weak D match, TRBD1 (6 bases). V lost 1 base to trimming and J lost 1 base, with 10 bases between them. Germline V lookup: CDR1 SQVTM, CDR2 ANQGSEA. This CDR3 spans 14 amino acids. Here the CDR3 reads CSVEVGTFQETQYF. The CDR3 region has the DNA TGCAGCGTTGAAGTAGGGACATTCCAAGAGACCCAGTACTTC.

The chain recombines TRBV5-1 with TRBJ2-1; 14 bases agree with TRBD2. V was pared by 3 bases and J by 7 bases, with 6 bases of the junction left unmatched. This CDR3 has 16 residues. Germline CDR1 SGHRS, CDR2 YFSETQ. CDR3 sequence (DNA): TGCGCCAGCAGCTCTGGGACTAGCGGGGGTCGAAATGAGCAGTTCTTC. Amino acid sequence: CASSSGTSGGRNEQFF. Combining the CDR3 with reference TRBV5-1 and TRBJ2-1 gives the whole variable domain KAGVTQTPRYLIKTRGQQVTLSCSPISGHRSVSWYQQTPGQGLQFLFEYFSETQRNKGNFPGRFSGRQFSNSRSEMNVSTLELGDSALYLCASSSGTSGGRNEQFFGPGTRLTVL.

The chain links TRBV29-1 to TRBJ2-7; 12 bases are shared with TRBD1. The CDR3 is 13 amino acids. Trimming removed 6 bases from V and 7 bases from J; junction bases left unmatched: 7. CDR1 is SQVTM and CDR2 is ANQGSEA in the germline V gene. This chain's CDR3 is CSVARDRGLEQYF. The CDR3 nucleotides are TGCAGCGTAGCACGGGACAGGGGGCTTGAGCAGTACTTC.

The rearrangement uses TRBV6-6 and TRBJ1-1, with TRBD1 identical over 9 bases. Germline V lookup: CDR1 MNHNY, CDR2 SVGAGI (reference sequence). Trimming removed 6 bases from V and 1 base from J; junction bases left unmatched: 0. The CDR3 spans 13 residues. CDR3 region: CASRQGANTEAFF. CDR3 nucleotide sequence: TGTGCCAGCAGACAGGGGGCGAACACTGAAGCTTTCTTT.